The 11 T cell receptor beta chains below were found in one sample sequenced in a study of T cell responses to AZD1222 COVID-19 vaccine. TCRdb's table, derived via immunoSEQ multiplex PCR, lists solely in-frame clones and lacks some. The sample holds 110,000 to 150,000 clones; 75% to 90% are singletons and the top ten take roughly 7.3%. This sample comprised peripheral blood, obtained on day 0 of AZD1222 vaccination. Receptors originate from an adult in good health.

The rearrangement joins TRBV30 to TRBJ1-2; TRBD1 is a possible D gene (5 bases). The CDR3 has 14 residues. The germline CDR1 and CDR2 sequences are GTSNPN and SVGIG (reference sequence). Trimming shortened V by 6 bases and J by 6 bases, and 20 bases separated the two germline ends. As DNA, the CDR3 is TGTGCCTGCCGGCGGGCAGGGTCACGCGATGGCTACACCTTC. It is translated as CACRRAGSRDGYTF. Based on the CDR3 plus reference TRBV30 and TRBJ1-2, the full variable domain is SQTIHQWPATLVQPVGSPLSLECTVEGTSNPNLYWYRQAAGRGLQLLFYSVGIGQISSEVPQNLSASRPQDRQFILSSKKLLLSDSGFYLCACRRAGSRDGYTFGSGTRLTVV.

This chain links TRBV7-9 with TRBJ2-1; 12 bases align to TRBD2. Germline V gene sequence: CDR1 SEHNR, CDR2 FQNEAQ (reference sequence). The junction had 6 bases not matched to a gene; V was cut back by 4 bases and J by 8 bases. The CDR3 consists of 15 residues. The CDR3 protein is CASSSGTSGSDEQFF. In DNA form, the CDR3 reads TGTGCCAGCAGCTCCGGGACTAGCGGGTCCGATGAGCAGTTCTTC.

V and J are TRBV2 and TRBJ2-2; TRBD2 agrees at 7 bases. Trimming took 8 bases from V and 4 from J; bases not matched to a gene: 10. CDR3 length: 15 amino acids. Germline lookup yields CDR1 SNHLY and CDR2 FYNNEI. CDR3 loop: CASLLTSSGTGELFF. The CDR3, as DNA: TGTGCCAGCCTCCTGACTAGCAGCGGCACCGGGGAGCTGTTTTTT.

The chain recombines TRBV5-8 with TRBJ2-3; tentative D call: TRBD2 (6 bases). CDR3 length: 17 residues. V was shortened by 3 bases and J by 1 base, with 18 bases between the two germline ends. CDR1 is SGHTS and CDR2 is YDEGEE in the germline V gene. The CDR3 DNA reads TGTGCCAGCAGCTCCCTGGTGGCTAGCGTCGGCACAGATACGCAGTATTTT. Protein sequence: CASSSLVASVGTDTQYF.

The chain couples TRBV28 to TRBJ2-5; 9 bases line up with TRBD2. Trimming took 6 bases from V and 1 from J; bases not matched to a gene: 6. There are 15 residues in the CDR3. Per the germline V gene, CDR1 is MDHEN and CDR2 is SYDVKM. This CDR3 reads CASRSAGGIQETQYF. As DNA, the CDR3 is TGTGCCAGCAGATCAGCGGGGGGAATCCAAGAGACCCAGTACTTC.

The V gene is TRBV19, the J gene TRBJ2-7, with D uncertain. Trimming removed 1 base at V and 3 bases at J, with 7 bases between. The germline gives CDR1 LNHDA, CDR2 SQIVND (reference sequence). This CDR3 spans 13 amino acids. CDR3: CASSIGPGYEQYF. DNA for the CDR3: TGTGCCAGTAGTATAGGCCCGGGCTACGAGCAGTACTTC.

As regards this clone: Other nucleotide sequences from this sample produce the same CDR3. The V and J genes are TRBV13 and TRBJ2-3; TRBD1 aligns across 10 bases. Trimming at V came to 1 base and at J to 5 bases, leaving 9 bases not matched to a gene. CDR1 is PRHDT and CDR2 is FYEKMQ in the germline V gene (reference sequence). This CDR3 contains 17 residues. The CDR3 protein is CASSLVWTGGLGDTQYF. CDR3 sequence (DNA): TGTGCCAGCAGCTTAGTATGGACAGGGGGTTTGGGAGATACGCAGTATTTT.

V and J are TRBV6-1 and TRBJ1-6, with D hard to call. The germline V gene encodes CDR1 MNHNS and CDR2 SASEGT. The CDR3 covers 14 residues. Trimming pared 1 base from V and 7 bases from J, leaving 8 bases between. The CDR3 sequence is CASSEVMGNSPLHF. The DNA for the CDR3 is TGTGCCAGCAGTGAAGTAATGGGGAATTCACCCCTCCACTTT.

The chain links TRBV28 to TRBJ2-7; D uncertain. CDR1 is MDHEN and CDR2 is SYDVKM in the germline V gene. The ends were cut back, 2 bases at V and 4 bases at J, with 12 bases in the middle. This CDR3 has 14 residues. The CDR3: CASSLRQETYEQYF. In DNA, the CDR3 is TGTGCCAGCAGTTTACGTCAGGAGACTTACGAGCAGTACTTC.

The chain joins TRBV12-3 or TRBV12-4 to TRBJ2-7; D gene ambiguous. CDR3 size: 13 residues. The V gene lost 1 base and the J gene lost 7 bases, with 11 bases spanning the gap. The CDR3 is CASSLGPNREQYF. Here the CDR3 DNA reads TGTGCCAGCAGTTTAGGGCCAAATCGGGAGCAGTACTTC.

This sequence joins TRBV9 and TRBJ1-6, with TRBD1 identical over 8 bases. CDR3 length: 15 amino acids. CDR1 and CDR2 from the germline V gene are SGDLS and YYNGEE. The J segment lost 6 bases and the V segment lost 2 bases, leaving 4 bases of the junction unmatched. The CDR3 DNA is TGTGCCAGCAGCGTCGGACAGGGATCTAATTCACCCCTCCACTTT. Translation gives CASSVGQGSNSPLHF.